One and the same sample provided the 25 T cell receptor beta chains below, sequenced in a study of blood T cells in healthy people across ages. The use of a sample-barcoded 5' primer and a J-beta primer mix characterized a second PCR of roughly 6 to 11 cycles. TCRdb called the 5' RACE reads again in MiXCR, with one record for every CDR3 protein. In the table there are fewer than 950,000 distinct CDR3 sequences, 30% to 45% of which are singletons. Sample: blood. The receptor set was obtained from a man between 18 and 35 years old in good health.

This clonotype was seen more than once but under ten times. The CDR3 DNA is TGTGCCAGCAGTTTATTGGGACCCGGCCGCGGTTCACCCCTCCACTTT. Translated, it gives CASSLLGPGRGSPLHF. V usage is TRBV28 and J usage is TRBJ1-6; tentatively, D is TRBD1 (5 bases). CDR1 is MDHEN and CDR2 is SYDVKM in the germline V gene. V gave up 1 base and J gave up 9 bases, with 16 bases separating them. The length of the CDR3 is 16 residues.

This clonotype was picked up a small number of times. Possible read error: a much larger clone is one base away. The chain recombines TRBV12-3 or TRBV12-4 with TRBJ2-5, with D possibly matching TRBD2 (6 bases). The V gene lost 6 bases and the J gene lost 2 bases, with 16 bases spanning the gap. The CDR3 covers 15 residues. CDR3: CASRSGGVQQETQYF. The CDR3 DNA is TGTGCCAGCAGATCTGGCGGGGTTCAACAAGAGACCCAGTACTTC.

The V gene is TRBV12-3 or TRBV12-4, the J gene TRBJ2-7; D might be TRBD1 (6 bases). The germline V and J ends were trimmed by 6 bases and 7 bases, with 25 bases remaining between them. The CDR3 runs 16 residues. The CDR3 nucleotides are TGTGCCAGCAGCCCCCCGACAGGTCTCCTAAGGGATGAGCAGTACTTC. Residues: CASSPPTGLLRDEQYF.

This clonotype came up many times. The rearrangement links TRBV7-2 to TRBJ2-5, with 11 bases aligning to TRBD1. Looked up from germline, CDR1 is SGHTA and CDR2 is FQGNSA. The CDR3 has 15 amino acids. V was clipped by 2 bases and J by 2 bases; unmatched bases: 1. The CDR3 DNA reads TGTGCCAGCAGCTTAAGGGACAGGGGGCAAGAGACCCAGTACTTC. Translation gives CASSLRDRGQETQYF.

This clonotype showed up many times. The chain joins TRBV11-1 to TRBJ2-1; 8 bases map to TRBD1. Germline V gives CDR1 SGHAT, CDR2 FQDESV (reference sequence). The CDR3 totals 14 residues. The V and J ends lost 7 bases and 3 bases, in that order; junction bases with no gene match: 5. The DNA of the CDR3 is TGTGCCAGCACCAAGGGACAGGACTACAATGAGCAGTTCTTC. Translation: CASTKGQDYNEQFF. The full variable domain, completed using reference TRBV11-1 and TRBJ2-1, is EAEVAQSPRYKITEKSQAVAFWCDPISGHATLYWYRQILGQGPELLVQFQDESVVDDSQLPKDRFSAERLKGVDSTLKIQPAELGDSAMYLCASTKGQDYNEQFFGPGTRLTVL.

This clonotype was seen a handful of times. The chain employs TRBV24-1 and TRBJ2-3; no clear D. Germline V gene lookup returns CDR1 KGHDR and CDR2 SFDVKD. The CDR3 is 14 amino acids. The V and J ends lost 2 bases and 7 bases respectively, with 12 bases between them. The CDR3: CATSDYNEPHTQYF. The DNA of the CDR3 is TGTGCCACCAGTGATTATAACGAGCCCCATACGCAGTATTTT.

This clonotype was detected ten times or more. This CDR3 reads CASSFEAGGNYGYTF. The DNA of the CDR3 is TGTGCCAGCAGCTTCGAGGCAGGGGGGAACTATGGCTACACCTTC. The chain couples TRBV7-6 to TRBJ1-2, with 7 bases matching TRBD1. Germline lookup yields CDR1 SGHVS and CDR2 FNYEAQ. V dropped 3 bases and J dropped 2; count of bases not matched to a gene: 6. The CDR3 contains 15 residues.

Remarks on this clonotype: The junction departs from germline at one end; a sequencing error may be responsible. This sequence joins TRBV12-3 or TRBV12-4 and TRBJ2-5; D may be TRBD1 (6 bases). The CDR3 length is 13 residues. CDR3 amino acids: CVSSAYRDTEQYF. The CDR3 nucleotides read TGTGTCAGCAGTGCTTACCGGGACACGGAGCAGTACTTC.

This clonotype showed up just a few times. The chain has TRBV12-3 or TRBV12-4 and TRBJ1-2; maybe TRBD1 (5 bases). The germline V and J ends were trimmed by 3 bases and 5 bases, with 13 bases remaining between them. CDR3 length: 14 residues. The DNA of the CDR3 is TGTGCCAGCAGTTTCGGGGGATCACGTTATGGCTACACCTTC. Protein: CASSFGGSRYGYTF.

The chain links TRBV4-3 to TRBJ2-7, with 9 bases matching TRBD2. J gave up 2 bases and V 1 base, and 3 bases lay outside the gene matches. The CDR3 extends over 15 amino acids. Germline V gene data show CDR1 as LGHNA and CDR2 as YSLEER. CDR3 in DNA: TGCGCCAGCAGCCAAGGGCTAGCGGGAACCTACGAGCAGTACTTC. Translating gives CASSQGLAGTYEQYF.

The chain recombines TRBV4-3 with TRBJ1-2; D is uncertain. The germline V and J ends were trimmed by 0 bases and 2 bases, with 13 bases remaining between them. From germline, CDR1 is LGHNA and CDR2 YSLEER. The CDR3 contains 16 residues. The chain's CDR3 is CASSQEPRAANYGYTF. The DNA of the CDR3 is TGCGCCAGCAGCCAAGAGCCCCGGGCAGCGAACTATGGCTACACCTTC.

The rearrangement uses TRBV5-1 and TRBJ2-5; perhaps TRBD1 as D (5 bases). Germline CDR1 SGHRS, CDR2 YFSETQ. The CDR3 is 14 residues long. V lost 6 bases, J lost 2 bases, and 14 bases lay in between. The CDR3 sequence: CASILRAGQETQYF. In DNA form, the CDR3 reads TGCGCCAGCATCCTCCGGGCAGGGCAAGAGACCCAGTACTTC.

This clonotype has ten or more counts. The chain has TRBV7-2 and TRBJ1-2, with D perhaps matching TRBD1 (5 bases). The germline gives CDR1 SGHTA, CDR2 FQGNSA. The V end was cut by 1 base, the J end by 3 bases, with 9 bases between. This CDR3 has 14 amino acids. The CDR3 sequence is CASSLGDSYYGYTF. CDR3 nucleotide sequence: TGTGCCAGCAGCTTAGGAGACAGCTACTATGGCTACACCTTC.

This sequence joins TRBV7-2 and TRBJ2-1; no reliable D call. Germline V gene lookup returns CDR1 SGHTA and CDR2 FQGNSA. The V end lost 8 bases, the J end lost 3 bases, and 14 bases lay between the germline ends. The CDR3 runs to 14 residues. CDR3 sequence (DNA): TGTGCCAGCGACCGAGGAGAGAACTACAATGAGCAGTTCTTC. Its translation: CASDRGENYNEQFF.

The V call is TRBV5-1, the J call TRBJ1-2; 8 bases agree with TRBD1. The CDR3 contains 15 residues. V was clipped by 4 bases and J by 4 bases; unmatched bases: 9. Per the germline V gene, CDR1 is SGHRS and CDR2 is YFSETQ. The DNA of the CDR3 is TGCGCCAGCAGCCTATCGACAGGGACAGGCTATGGCTACACCTTC. Protein sequence: CASSLSTGTGYGYTF.

This clonotype appeared a few times. The V and J genes are TRBV11-2 and TRBJ1-2, with D unresolved. This CDR3 comprises 14 residues. Trimming removed 1 base from V and 4 bases from J, with 10 bases in between. The germline V gene encodes CDR1 SGHAT and CDR2 FQNNGV. CDR3 in amino acids: CASSLVGSPYGYTF. As DNA, the CDR3 is TGTGCCAGCAGCTTAGTCGGCAGCCCCTATGGCTACACCTTC. The full variable domain, completed using reference TRBV11-2 and TRBJ1-2, is EAGVAQSPRYKIIEKRQSVAFWCNPISGHATLYWYQQILGQGPKLLIQFQNNGVVDDSQLPKDRFSAERLKGVDSTLKIQPAKLEDSAVYLCASSLVGSPYGYTFGSGTRLTVV.

The chain is built from TRBV9 and TRBJ1-4; D perhaps matches TRBD1 (6 bases). V lost 3 bases and J lost 8, with 8 bases in between. This CDR3 comprises 12 residues. Germline lookup yields CDR1 SGDLS and CDR2 YYNGEE. CDR3 residues: CASSAGEEKLFF. The CDR3 region has the DNA TGTGCCAGCAGCGCAGGGGAGGAAAAACTGTTTTTT.

V usage is TRBV18 and J usage is TRBJ1-1; D is perhaps TRBD1 (5 bases). Looked up from germline, CDR1 is KGHSH and CDR2 is LQKENI. V lost 3 bases and J 0 bases, leaving 17 bases between the germline ends. CDR3 length: 17 amino acids. The CDR3 DNA reads TGTGCCAGCTCACCTTTTGCGGGGACGGGGCTGAACACTGAAGCTTTCTTT. Translating gives CASSPFAGTGLNTEAFF.

CDR3 in amino acids: CASSLGPNNQPQHF. In DNA form, the CDR3 reads TGTGCCAGCAGTTTAGGGCCAAACAATCAGCCCCAGCATTTT. This chain uses TRBV27 with TRBJ1-5; D ambiguous. V was trimmed by 2 bases and J by 3 bases, leaving 8 bases between them. The V gene's germline CDR1 is MNHEY and CDR2 SMNVEV (reference sequence). The CDR3 length is 14 residues.

This clonotype was picked up many times. The chain couples TRBV27 to TRBJ2-7; no definite D call. Between the trimmed V and J ends, which lost 6 bases and 1 base, there was a span of 19 bases. CDR1 and CDR2 from the germline V gene are MNHEY and SMNVEV (reference sequence). The CDR3 consists of 16 residues. The CDR3 DNA is TGTGCCAGCAGGAAAACTTACATCGGATTGTCCTACGAGCAGTACTTC. Amino acid sequence: CASRKTYIGLSYEQYF.

This chain links TRBV14 with TRBJ2-6; D remains unclear. Germline assignment: CDR1 SGHDN and CDR2 FVKESK. The germline V and J ends were trimmed by 0 bases and 0 bases, with 12 bases remaining between them. CDR3 length: 18 amino acids. CDR3 in amino acids: CASSQDKRQHSGANVLTF. CDR3 nucleotides: TGTGCCAGCAGCCAAGATAAGAGGCAGCACTCTGGGGCCAACGTCCTGACTTTC.

The chain has TRBV4-3 and TRBJ1-2, with D uncertain. Trimming shortened V by 0 bases and J by 1 base, and 18 bases separated the two germline ends. The CDR3 length is 18 residues. CDR1 is LGHNA, CDR2 YSLEER, per germline. The CDR3 DNA reads as TGCGCCAGCAGCCAAGATCCCCCTAGACTGAGGAGTAACTATGGCTACACCTTC. Translating it yields CASSQDPPRLRSNYGYTF.

This clonotype was counted a single time. Being one base from a much bigger clone, this may be a read error. This chain connects TRBV5-4 to TRBJ2-5; tentatively, D is TRBD2 (6 bases). CDR3 size: 16 residues. Deletions cut 4 bases from V and 1 base from J, with 17 bases between. CDR1 and CDR2 (germline): SGHNT, YYREEE (reference sequence). CDR3 in DNA: TGTGCCAGCAGCCCTATGGGGGGAGAAACCCAAGAGACCCAGTACTTC. Translation: CASSPMGGETQETQYF.

The chain joins TRBV9 to TRBJ1-2; 7 nucleotides agree with TRBD1. The germline V gene encodes CDR1 SGDLS and CDR2 YYNGEE. The V segment lost 0 bases and the J segment 8 bases; nucleotides outside the gene matches: 19. The CDR3 contains 18 residues. DNA of the CDR3: TGTGCCAGCAGCGTAGGCGACAGGGAAACTCCACCTCCTAAGGGCTACACCTTC. Its protein is CASSVGDRETPPPKGYTF.

As for this clonotype: A clone one base away is much larger, so this may be a read error. The chain links TRBV25-1 to TRBJ1-2; D ambiguous. Germline-derived CDR1 and CDR2 are MGHDK and SYGVNS. This CDR3 has 11 amino acids. The V and J ends lost 5 bases and 7 bases respectively, with 8 bases between them. CDR3 nucleotide sequence: TGTGCCAGCAGTAGGGAGGCTGGCTACACCTTC. This translates into CASSREAGYTF.